The 9 T cell receptor beta chains below all came from one sample that was sequenced in a study of blood T cell repertoires in COVID-19. The data were produced by immunoSEQ multiplex PCR, yet TCRdb's version contains in-frame clones alone and is incomplete. The sample has a few hundred thousand clones, 65% to 90% seen once. Sequenced sample: peripheral blood. Source of these receptors: a middle-aged man who had recovered from COVID-19.

The chain combines TRBV3-1 (or the pseudogene TRBV3-2) with TRBJ2-7; 7 bases are shared with TRBD2. V was pared by 3 bases and J by 3 bases, with 11 bases of the junction left unmatched. CDR3 size: 16 residues. In germline, CDR1 is LGHDT, CDR2 YNNKEL (reference sequence). Written as DNA, the CDR3 is TGTGCCAGCAGCCACGGGCGGCCGGGAGGAAGCTACGAGCAGTACTTC. The encoded protein is CASSHGRPGGSYEQYF.

This clone was counted only a few times. The CDR3 bases are TGCGCCAGCAGTGAGTCCTACTACGAGCAGTACTTC. Residues: CASSESYYEQYF. J is TRBJ2-7 and V is TRBV10-1; no reliable D call. Deletions cut 0 bases from V and 3 bases from J, with 3 bases between. This CDR3 comprises 12 residues. The V gene's germline CDR1 is WNHNN and CDR2 SYGVQD (reference sequence).

The V gene is TRBV4-3, the J gene TRBJ1-1; the D is unclear. Germline CDR1 LGHNA, CDR2 YSLEER. The CDR3 spans 14 residues. With 0 bases removed from V and 5 bases from J, the gap between germline ends came to 10 bases. CDR3 coding DNA: TGCGCCAGCAGCCAAGATACGGTCTCTACTGAAGCTTTCTTT. Amino acids: CASSQDTVSTEAFF.

The chain combines TRBV12-3 or TRBV12-4 with TRBJ1-6; D gene ambiguous. The CDR3 has 13 amino acids. V lost 7 bases and J lost 0, with 4 bases in between. CDR3: CASISSYNSPLHF. The CDR3 DNA follows: TGTGCCAGCATCAGCTCCTATAATTCACCCCTCCACTTT.

V gene TRBV6-2 or TRBV6-3 combines with J gene TRBJ2-3; 9 bases are a match to TRBD2. The germline gives CDR1 MNHEY, CDR2 SVGEGT. The CDR3 has 14 amino acids. The V and J ends lost 5 bases and 3 bases, in that order; junction bases with no gene match: 3. The CDR3 here is CASSRTSVTDTQYF. CDR3 nucleotide sequence: TGTGCCAGCAGTCGGACTAGCGTTACAGATACGCAGTATTTT.

V is TRBV6-5 and J is TRBJ2-3, with no clear D. CDR1 MNHEY and CDR2 SVGAGI come from the germline V gene. The length of the CDR3 is 12 residues. Trimming stripped 0 bases from V and 5 bases from J, with 3 bases between. The CDR3 region is CASSYSGDTQYF. The CDR3 DNA follows: TGTGCCAGCAGTTACTCCGGAGATACGCAGTATTTT.

The chain employs TRBV19 and TRBJ1-3; TRBD1 is a possible D gene (6 bases). The germline CDR1 and CDR2 sequences are LNHDA and SQIVND (reference sequence). The CDR3 extends over 16 amino acids. V lost 3 bases to trimming and J lost 0 bases, with 12 bases between them. This CDR3 is CASSIQGTSSGNTIYF. The CDR3 nucleotides read TGTGCCAGTAGTATTCAGGGGACAAGCTCTGGAAACACCATATATTTT.

This chain joins TRBV30 and TRBJ1-6; no reliable D call. CDR3 length equals 15 residues. Germline CDR1 and CDR2: GTSNPN and SVGIG (reference sequence). V dropped 4 bases and J dropped 0 bases, with 10 bases sitting between them. The CDR3 region has the DNA TGTGCCTGGACCAGGCTCCACTCCTATAATTCACCCCTCCACTTT. Its translation: CAWTRLHSYNSPLHF.

This clone occurred a few times. This chain uses TRBV6-4 with TRBJ1-5; maybe TRBD1 (5 bases). Germline V gene data show CDR1 as MRHNA and CDR2 as SNTAGT. V was trimmed by 7 bases and J by 1 base, leaving 8 bases between them. The CDR3 consists of 13 residues. The CDR3 reads CASTGGSNQPQHF. The CDR3 nucleotides are TGTGCCAGCACCGGGGGAAGCAATCAGCCCCAGCATTTT.